This TCR beta chain appears in the sequencing data of a study of T cells in Graves' hyperthyroidism and ophthalmopathy. Whole-study context: Any treatment followed the collection of peripheral blood at initial diagnosis.

Study-level results: Blood held most thyroid clonotypes expanded above 0.001 frequency. A median about 6.2 months before onset, the model predicted ophthalmopathy.

This clonotype has a count of ten or more. The target antigen is unknown. Trimming shortened V by 7 bases and J by 4 bases, and 8 bases separated the two germline ends. This CDR3 has 13 residues. CDR1 SNHLY and CDR2 FYNNEI come from the germline V gene. RNA transcripts provided the source from which TCR beta CDR3 regions were amplified. HTBI primers were used for first-round RT-PCR of the TCR CDR3. Each CDR3 protein is one row after TCRdb ran MiXCR on the multiplex PCR reads. The repertoire holds some 270,000 distinct CDR3 sequences, with roughly a quarter as singletons. Inclusion characteristics of ophthalmopathy patients comprised a Clinical Activity Score of at least 3, a NOSPECS grade of at least 4, and duration under 3 months.

This clonotype was sampled from a woman in her thirties or forties with Graves' ophthalmopathy. Material for sequencing was blood. The rearrangement joins TRBV2 to TRBJ2-6; unclear D gene. Written as DNA, the CDR3 is TGTGCCAGCAATGTTCGGGGGGCCAACGTCCTGACTTTC. Protein: CASNVRGANVLTF.